This entry lists 30 T cell receptor beta chains sequenced from one sample in a study of T cells after yellow fever vaccination. TCRdb reprocessed the 5' RACE reads with MiXCR, giving one entry per CDR3 protein. The sample contains 300,000 to 400,000 distinct CDR3 sequences, 3% to 4.5% of which appear only once. Sequencing used PBMCs, obtained 5 days after the yellow fever booster vaccination. All receptors come from a man aged 18 to 30 who received the YFV17D yellow fever vaccine.

This clonotype occurred many times. The V and J genes are TRBV12-3 or TRBV12-4 and TRBJ1-5; maybe TRBD1 (6 bases). Trimming took 6 bases from V and 2 from J, leaving 8 bases between them. This CDR3 is built from 13 residues. The CDR3 is CASRRTGNQPQHF. In DNA form, the CDR3 reads TGTGCCAGCAGACGGACAGGCAATCAGCCCCAGCATTTT.

The chain employs TRBV5-1 and TRBJ2-1; 7 nucleotides agree with TRBD2. With V trimmed by 4 bases and J by 9 bases, 10 bases remained unmatched. The CDR3 has 14 residues. The germline V gene has CDR1 SGHRS and CDR2 YFSETQ. The CDR3 sequence is CASSILGLESEQFF. The DNA of the CDR3 is TGCGCCAGCAGCATTCTCGGACTAGAATCTGAGCAGTTCTTC.

This clonotype was seen more than once but under ten times. The chain joins TRBV5-1 to TRBJ1-2; the match to TRBD1 covers 7 bases. The trim removed 4 bases at V and 5 bases at J, leaving 5 bases unmatched. CDR3 length equals 13 residues. The germline V gene encodes CDR1 SGHRS and CDR2 YFSETQ. Here the CDR3 DNA reads TGCGCCAGCAGCGTAGACAGGGCATATGGCTACACCTTC. Translating it yields CASSVDRAYGYTF.

The table lists this clonotype with many counts. The chain is built from TRBV5-1 and TRBJ2-4; 8 nucleotides match TRBD1. Germline V gene data show CDR1 as SGHRS and CDR2 as YFSETQ. Trimming took 0 bases from V and 0 from J; bases not matched to a gene: 5. The CDR3 is made up of 17 amino acids. The CDR3 spells CASSLDGTGLAKNIQYF. The CDR3 DNA sequence: TGCGCCAGCAGCTTGGATGGGACAGGACTAGCCAAAAACATTCAGTACTTC.

This clonotype came up many times. V gene TRBV6-6 combines with J gene TRBJ1-1, with a tentative D call TRBD1 (5 bases). The germline gives CDR1 MNHNY, CDR2 SVGAGI (reference sequence). The V end was cut by 2 bases, the J end by 1 base, with 11 bases between. This CDR3 has 15 amino acids. This chain's CDR3 is CASSYPETANTEAFF. In DNA form, the CDR3 reads TGTGCCAGCAGTTACCCTGAGACAGCGAACACTGAAGCTTTCTTT.

In this sample, this clonotype turned up a few times. The V call is TRBV20-1, the J call TRBJ2-1; a weak D match, TRBD1 (6 bases). CDR1 DFQATT and CDR2 SNEGSKA come from the germline V gene (reference sequence). V was clipped by 4 bases and J by 2 bases, with 12 bases between them. The CDR3 covers 14 residues. CDR3 loop: CSAKAGTTYNEQFF. As DNA, the CDR3 is TGCAGTGCTAAAGCCGGGACAACCTACAATGAGCAGTTCTTC.

This clonotype occurred a few times. V usage is TRBV24-1 and J usage is TRBJ2-4, with D unresolved. V lost 4 bases and J lost 14, with 17 bases in between. The CDR3 sequence is 13 residues long. Germline V gene lookup returns CDR1 KGHDR and CDR2 SFDVKD. CDR3 amino acids: CATSDSNLGVKYF. The CDR3 nucleotides are TGTGCCACCAGTGACTCGAACCTGGGCGTAAAGTACTTC.

V usage is TRBV24-1 and J usage is TRBJ1-1; possibly TRBD1 for D (5 bases). Trimming pared 3 bases from V and 1 base from J, leaving 11 bases between. Germline loops: CDR1 KGHDR, CDR2 SFDVKD. The CDR3 extends over 15 amino acids. CDR3 region: CATSDPGTGNTEAFF. The CDR3 DNA is TGTGCCACCAGTGATCCGGGGACGGGGAACACTGAAGCTTTCTTT.

This chain links TRBV3-1 with TRBJ2-2; D possibly corresponds to TRBD2 (6 bases). Deletions cut 1 base from V and 7 bases from J, with 10 bases between. The CDR3 contains 14 residues. Per the germline V gene, CDR1 is LGHDT and CDR2 is YNNKEL (reference sequence). CDR3 amino acids: CASSQGGANGELFF. DNA for the CDR3: TGTGCCAGCAGCCAAGGCGGGGCGAACGGGGAGCTGTTTTTT. The entire variable domain, with the rest obtained from reference TRBV3-1 and TRBJ2-2, is as follows: DTAVSQTPKYLVTQMGNDKSIKCEQNLGHDTMYWYKQDSKKFLKIMFSYNNKELIINETVPNRFSPKSPDKAHLNLHINSLELGDSAVYFCASSQGGANGELFFGEGSRLTVL.

This clonotype was seen at least ten times. V and J are TRBV18 and TRBJ1-4; D gene unclear. Trimming cost V 3 bases and J 6 bases, with 8 bases left between them. The CDR3 totals 13 residues. CDR1 is KGHSH, CDR2 LQKENI, per germline. CDR3 loop: CASSPTGDEKLFF. DNA for the CDR3: TGTGCCAGCTCACCCACCGGGGATGAAAAACTGTTTTTT.

This clonotype was detected ten times or more. J is TRBJ2-3 and V is TRBV20-1, with 9 bases lining up with TRBD1. Germline assignment: CDR1 DFQATT and CDR2 SNEGSKA (reference sequence). The CDR3 extends over 17 amino acids. V lost 3 bases and J lost 2; bases outside the gene matches: 12. As DNA, the CDR3 is TGCAGTGCTAGTCCTGCCCACGGGACAGGGTCCACAGATACGCAGTATTTT. It yields the protein CSASPAHGTGSTDTQYF.

The chain joins TRBV10-3 to TRBJ2-1; D remains ambiguous. This CDR3 contains 14 residues. With 0 bases removed from V and 4 bases from J, the gap between germline ends came to 7 bases. In germline, CDR1 is ENHRY, CDR2 SYGVKD. For the CDR3, the DNA is TGTGCCATCAGTGAGTCGACGGTTTACAATGAGCAGTTCTTC. It encodes CAISESTVYNEQFF.

This clonotype has ten or more counts. This chain connects TRBV6-2 or TRBV6-3 to TRBJ2-7; D unclear. The CDR3 runs 13 residues. Per the germline V gene, CDR1 is MNHEY and CDR2 is SVGEGT. V shed 5 bases and J shed 2 bases, with 10 bases lying between them. CDR3 residues: CASSVRVTYEQYV. The CDR3 nucleotides read TGTGCCAGCAGTGTCCGAGTTACCTACGAGCAGTACGTC.

This clonotype was recorded many times. This chain connects TRBV20-1 to TRBJ1-5; possible D gene TRBD1, 6 bases. Germline V gene sequence: CDR1 DFQATT, CDR2 SNEGSKA (reference sequence). The CDR3 covers 12 residues. The V gene lost 3 bases and the J gene lost 7 bases, with 10 bases spanning the gap. The CDR3 DNA sequence: TGCAGTGCTAGTGTCAGGGGCCAGCCCCAGCATTTT. Translated, it gives CSASVRGQPQHF.

The chain uses TRBV4-1 and TRBJ1-4, with D maybe TRBD1 (5 bases). The J call may be wrong; the DNA end is better matched by TRBJ2-2. The V gene's germline CDR1 is MGHRA and CDR2 YSYEKL. This CDR3 comprises 13 residues. CDR3 sequence reads: CASSQDGALELFF. As DNA, the CDR3 is TGCGCCAGCAGCCAAGATGGGGCCCTGGAGCTGTTTTTT.

This clonotype was observed once. A read error is possible here, since a much larger clone lies one base away. The rearrangement joins TRBV14 to TRBJ2-5, with D unresolved. The CDR3 covers 11 residues. The ends were cut back, 7 bases at V and 5 bases at J, with 8 bases in the middle. Per germline, CDR1 SGHDN and CDR2 FVKESK. Written as DNA, the CDR3 is TGTGCCAGCACCCACGGGGAGACCCAGTACTTC. Protein: CASTHGETQYF.

V and J are TRBV10-3 and TRBJ2-5, with TRBD1 matching 7 bases. Unmatched junction bases numbered 6, after V lost 6 bases and J lost 5 bases. The CDR3 has 13 amino acids. Germline CDR1 ENHRY, CDR2 SYGVKD. The CDR3 DNA sequence: TGTGCCATCAGGGGGACAGAAGGGGAGACCCAGTACTTC. This sequence encodes CAIRGTEGETQYF.

This clonotype showed up just a few times. CDR3 sequence reads: CASSNRGDSYEQYF. DNA for the CDR3: TGTGCCAGCAGCAACCGGGGAGACTCCTACGAGCAGTACTTC. The chain employs TRBV11-2 and TRBJ2-7; TRBD2 might be the D (5 bases). The length of the CDR3 is 14 residues. The V and J ends lost 5 bases and 0 bases respectively, with 11 bases between them. Germline lookup yields CDR1 SGHAT and CDR2 FQNNGV.

This clonotype was recorded many times. J is TRBJ2-6 and V is TRBV5-6; 9 nucleotides agree with TRBD1. CDR1 and CDR2 (germline): SGHDT, YYEEEE. The CDR3 covers 17 residues. Germline trimming cut 2 bases from V and 0 bases from J; bases unmatched to any gene: 3. CDR3 sequence: CASSLGTGISGANVLTF. The CDR3 DNA reads TGTGCCAGCAGCTTAGGGACAGGGATCTCTGGGGCCAACGTCCTGACTTTC.

The rearrangement joins TRBV4-1 to TRBJ1-2; a possible D gene is TRBD1 (5 bases). The germline V and J ends were trimmed by 4 bases and 4 bases, with 16 bases remaining between them. This CDR3 spans 15 amino acids. CDR1 MGHRA and CDR2 YSYEKL come from the germline V gene. CDR3 DNA sequence: TGCGCCAGCAGCCGACGGGACCTTGGGGCCTATGGCTACACCTTC. This encodes CASSRRDLGAYGYTF.

The table lists this clonotype with many counts. This rearrangement joins TRBV12-3 or TRBV12-4 to TRBJ2-2; D perhaps matches TRBD1 (6 bases). Trimming shortened V by 3 bases and J by 9 bases, and 8 bases separated the two germline ends. CDR3 length: 12 amino acids. CDR3 amino acids: CASSLGAWELFF. CDR3 sequence (DNA): TGTGCCAGCAGTTTGGGGGCGTGGGAGCTGTTTTTT.

The V and J genes are TRBV27 and TRBJ2-3, with 9 bases that match TRBD1. The CDR3 extends over 15 amino acids. The germline gives CDR1 MNHEY, CDR2 SMNVEV (reference sequence). V gave up 6 bases and J gave up 1 base; unmatched junction bases: 5. DNA for the CDR3: TGTGCCAGCAGCTCACAGGGGGCCGGCACAGATACGCAGTATTTT. It encodes CASSSQGAGTDTQYF.

V and J are TRBV20-1 and TRBJ2-6; 8 positions agree with TRBD1. The germline V gene encodes CDR1 DFQATT and CDR2 SNEGSKA (reference sequence). The CDR3 is made up of 16 amino acids. J was trimmed by 2 bases and V by 6 bases; bases with no gene match: 9. The DNA for the CDR3 is TGCAGTGCCTCCGGACAGGGATGGGCTGGGGCCAACGTCCTGACTTTC. Its protein product is CSASGQGWAGANVLTF.

The chain employs TRBV4-1 and TRBJ1-1, with D unclear. The V and J ends lost 4 bases and 5 bases respectively, with 11 bases between them. CDR1 is MGHRA and CDR2 is YSYEKL in the germline V gene. The CDR3 loop spans 13 amino acids. The DNA of the CDR3 is TGCGCCAGCAGCCCCGTGTGGGGTACTGAAGCTTTCTTT. It yields the protein CASSPVWGTEAFF.

This chain uses TRBV5-8 with TRBJ2-1; D is undetermined. The germline V gene has CDR1 SGHTS and CDR2 YDEGEE. This CDR3 contains 13 residues. Trimming left V 1 base short and J 8 bases short, with 10 bases between. The CDR3 sequence is CASSLWSLDEQFF. The CDR3 nucleotides read TGTGCCAGCAGCTTGTGGAGTTTAGATGAGCAGTTCTTC.

This chain joins TRBV9 and TRBJ2-5; the match to TRBD1 covers 7 bases. V shed 4 bases, J shed 4 bases, and the junction held 10 bases outside the gene matches. The V gene's germline CDR1 is SGDLS and CDR2 YYNGEE. The CDR3 runs 15 residues. The CDR3 sequence is CASSPRRQGIETQYF. CDR3 DNA: TGTGCCAGCAGCCCCCGACGACAGGGAATAGAGACCCAGTACTTC.

This clonotype was counted only a few times. The rearrangement links TRBV12-3 or TRBV12-4 to TRBJ1-5; D call uncertain. V was cut by 3 bases and J by 5 bases, with 8 bases left in between. This CDR3 region has 13 residues. The chain's CDR3 is CASSFLRDQPQHF. For the CDR3, the DNA is TGTGCCAGCAGTTTCCTACGGGATCAGCCCCAGCATTTT.

The chain is built from TRBV28 and TRBJ1-1; D is ambiguous. Germline V gives CDR1 MDHEN, CDR2 SYDVKM. This CDR3 is 13 amino acids long. V gave up 5 bases and J gave up 0 bases, with 7 bases separating them. The CDR3 protein is CASSNVMNTEAFF. The DNA of the CDR3 is TGTGCCAGCAGTAACGTTATGAACACTGAAGCTTTCTTT.

Only a few counts were recorded for this clonotype. This chain uses TRBV20-1 with TRBJ1-5; D possibly corresponds to TRBD1 (5 bases). The CDR3 covers 16 residues. CDR1 and CDR2 (germline): DFQATT, SNEGSKA (reference sequence). V dropped 0 bases and J dropped 1 base, with 13 bases sitting between them. The CDR3 coding sequence is TGCAGTGCTAGAGATCCCGGTGGGGGGAGCAATCAGCCCCAGCATTTT. Its protein product is CSARDPGGGSNQPQHF.

The sample holds many counts of this clonotype. This chain uses TRBV5-1 with TRBJ2-5; 9 bases align to TRBD1. Trimming cost V 4 bases and J 4 bases; bases outside gene matches: 2. Per germline, CDR1 SGHRS and CDR2 YFSETQ. This CDR3 comprises 13 residues. CDR3 bases: TGCGCCAGCAGCCAGGGACAGGGAGAGACCCAGTACTTC. It yields the protein CASSQGQGETQYF.